This T cell receptor beta chain comes out of a study of cytomegalovirus exposure and HLA in healthy donors. Study-wide points: The majority of CMV-associated TCR beta chains were reported as apparently HLA-restricted in a later analysis. More clonal expansion characterized HLA-associated TCR beta chains than equally common others in a later analysis. In presence/absence analyses, roughly uniform sequencing depth across donors was assumed. A later analysis associated 16,951 TCR beta sequences with HLA alleles at a 0.05 false discovery rate.

In regard to this clone: Antigen: not known.

The CDR3 sequence is 15 residues long. In germline, CDR1 is MDHEN, CDR2 SYDVKM. V lost 1 base and J lost 3, with 10 bases in between. 13 Jbeta primers and 60 Vbeta primers were used for the PCR. Profiling relied on immunoSEQ multiplex PCR, and the TCRdb table lists in-frame clones only, not all of them. This sample carries roughly 120,000 clones, nearly 75% of them seen once, and the ten largest clones take over 4%. The genes are TRBV28 and TRBJ1-5; a weak D match, TRBD1 (5 bases). Input material: PBMCs. This clonotype was sampled from a man younger than 45 in good health and CMV-seropositive. The CDR3 loop reads CASSLSGYNNQPQHF. CDR3 in DNA: TGTGCCAGCAGTTTATCAGGGTACAACAATCAGCCCCAGCATTTT.